These 28 T cell receptor beta chains came from one sample sequenced in a study of shared clonotypes between healthy human individuals. The table came from immunoSEQ multiplex PCR; TCRdb's copy has only in-frame clones and leaves some out. The table includes about 2,500,000 clones, around nine tenths detected once. The sample was naive CD4+ T cells sorted from blood. Noted subset: CD45RA+ positively selected. The receptors stem from a man between 18 and 35 years old in good health.

On this clone: One end of the junction varies from germline; a read error may be responsible. This chain connects TRBV27 to TRBJ2-7; 10 nucleotides agree with TRBD1. The CDR3 has 15 amino acids. The germline V gene encodes CDR1 MNHEY and CDR2 SMNVEV (reference sequence). CDR3 protein: CASSVSGTGVYEQYF. CDR3 nucleotides: TGTGCCAGCAGTGTATCCGGGACAGGGGTGTACGAGCAGTACTTC.

The genes are TRBV7-2 and TRBJ1-1; D unresolved. The CDR3 has 16 amino acids. Germline V lookup: CDR1 SGHTA, CDR2 FQGNSA. Trimming took 5 bases from V and 0 from J, leaving 16 bases between them. In nucleotides, the CDR3 is TGTGCCAGCAGCCCGTCCCCTTTATTGGTGAACACTGAAGCTTTCTTT. Residues: CASSPSPLLVNTEAFF. The variable domain in full, with the rest retrieved from reference TRBV7-2 and TRBJ1-1, is GAGVSQSPSNKVTEKGKDVELRCDPISGHTALYWYRQSLGQGLEFLIYFQGNSAPDKSGLPSDRFSAERTGGSVSTLTIQRTQQEDSAVYLCASSPSPLLVNTEAFFGQGTRLTVV.

The chain employs TRBV10-2 and TRBJ2-3, with 8 bases lining up with TRBD2. This CDR3 is built from 14 residues. Trimming removed 3 bases from V and 7 bases from J; junction bases left unmatched: 6. Germline assignment: CDR1 WSHSY and CDR2 SAAADI. This CDR3 is CASSENSGAHTQYF. The CDR3, as DNA: TGCGCCAGCAGTGAAAATAGCGGGGCTCATACGCAGTATTTT.

The genes are TRBV28 and TRBJ2-6; D perhaps matches TRBD2 (5 bases). The CDR3 totals 16 residues. Trimming removed 2 bases from V and 4 bases from J, with 12 bases in between. Germline V gene sequence: CDR1 MDHEN, CDR2 SYDVKM. Here the CDR3 reads CASSLMQRAGANVLTF. The CDR3 DNA follows: TGTGCCAGCAGTTTAATGCAGAGGGCCGGGGCCAACGTCCTGACTTTC.

The chain uses TRBV19 and TRBJ1-5; D remains unclear. CDR1 is LNHDA, CDR2 SQIVND, per germline (reference sequence). CDR3 length: 16 residues. V was pared by 1 base and J by 0 bases, with 10 bases between. CDR3: CASSIGPIYSNQPQHF. The CDR3 coding sequence is TGTGCCAGTAGTATAGGCCCTATCTATAGCAATCAGCCCCAGCATTTT.

V is TRBV2 and J is TRBJ2-3; the match to TRBD2 covers 7 bases. V dropped 6 bases and J dropped 4; count of bases not matched to a gene: 10. Germline V gene lookup returns CDR1 SNHLY and CDR2 FYNNEI. CDR3 length equals 15 residues. In DNA, the CDR3 is TGTGCCAGCAGAGTAGGACTAGTTCAGGCAGATACGCAGTATTTT. This sequence encodes CASRVGLVQADTQYF.

The chain is built from TRBV6-4 and TRBJ2-2, with D possibly TRBD1 on 6 matching bases. The CDR3 covers 14 residues. Per the germline V gene, CDR1 is MRHNA and CDR2 is SNTAGT. Between the trimmed V and J ends, which lost 6 bases and 4 bases, there was a span of 12 bases. The chain's CDR3 is CASSLSGVTGELFF. CDR3 DNA sequence: TGTGCCAGCAGCTTATCAGGGGTCACCGGGGAGCTGTTTTTT.

The chain is built from TRBV6-1 and TRBJ2-5; D is unclear. The V and J ends lost 6 bases and 5 bases respectively, with 10 bases between them. CDR1 is MNHNS and CDR2 is SASEGT in the germline V gene. The CDR3 runs 12 residues. This CDR3 reads CASSPIWETQYF. The CDR3 coding sequence is TGTGCCAGCAGCCCCATTTGGGAGACCCAGTACTTC.

The J gene is TRBJ2-5, the V gene TRBV5-4, with a weak D call TRBD1 (5 bases). V lost 1 base to trimming and J lost 2 bases, with 9 bases between them. CDR3 length equals 14 residues. The V gene's germline CDR1 is SGHNT and CDR2 YYREEE (reference sequence). CDR3 protein: CASSLNAGQETQYF. The CDR3 DNA is TGTGCCAGCAGCTTGAATGCAGGGCAAGAGACCCAGTACTTC.

The chain uses TRBV5-1 and TRBJ2-2; D gene uncertain. CDR1 is SGHRS and CDR2 is YFSETQ in the germline V gene. V shed 6 bases and J shed 1 base, with 7 bases lying between them. The CDR3 is 13 residues long. This chain's CDR3 is CASTQRNTGELFF. CDR3 bases: TGCGCCAGCACCCAGCGGAACACCGGGGAGCTGTTTTTT.

This rearrangement joins TRBV28 to TRBJ1-2; perhaps TRBD1 as D (6 bases). CDR1 and CDR2 (germline): MDHEN, SYDVKM. V gave up 5 bases and J gave up 5 bases, with 18 bases separating them. This CDR3 is 15 amino acids long. Here the CDR3 DNA reads TGTGCCAGCAGTCCTATCCTAGGGGGAGGATATGGCTACACCTTC. Translation: CASSPILGGGYGYTF.

The genes are TRBV11-2 and TRBJ1-1; D may be TRBD1 (5 bases). V lost 3 bases, J lost 0 bases, and 8 bases lay in between. Germline V gene lookup returns CDR1 SGHAT and CDR2 FQNNGV. The CDR3 runs to 14 residues. CDR3 nucleotide sequence: TGTGCCAGCAGCTTGGGGGAAATGAACACTGAAGCTTTCTTT. The encoded protein is CASSLGEMNTEAFF.

This sequence joins TRBV4-1 and TRBJ1-4, with TRBD1 matching over 8 bases. J was trimmed by 0 bases and V by 3 bases; bases with no gene match: 15. The CDR3 sequence is 20 residues long. Germline V gene lookup returns CDR1 MGHRA and CDR2 YSYEKL. The CDR3 DNA reads TGCGCCAGCAGCCACCACGTACTTGACAGGGGAGGGACAACTAATGAAAAACTGTTTTTT. As protein: CASSHHVLDRGGTTNEKLFF.

The DNA of the CDR3 is TGTGCCAGCAGTTTCGGAGGTTCGGCTAATGAAAAACTGTTTTTT. It yields the protein CASSFGGSANEKLFF. This chain joins TRBV7-9 and TRBJ1-4; D not resolved. V was cut by 6 bases and J by 3 bases, with 14 bases left in between. This CDR3 is built from 15 residues. Germline V gene sequence: CDR1 SEHNR, CDR2 FQNEAQ (reference sequence). The full variable domain, completed using reference TRBV7-9 and TRBJ1-4, is DTGVSQNPRHKITKRGQNVTFRCDPISEHNRLYWYRQTLGQGPEFLTYFQNEAQLEKSRLLSDRFSAERPKGSFSTLEIQRTEQGDSAMYLCASSFGGSANEKLFFGSGTQLSVL.

This clone has a handful of counts. V gene TRBV18 combines with J gene TRBJ2-7, with 8 nucleotides matching TRBD1. Germline V gene sequence: CDR1 KGHSH, CDR2 LQKENI. This CDR3 region has 14 residues. J lost 0 bases, V lost 3 bases, and 1 base had no gene match. The CDR3 nucleotides read TGTGCCAGCTCACCCAGGGGGCGCTCCTACGAGCAGTACTTC. Translated: CASSPRGRSYEQYF.

V gene TRBV6-6 combines with J gene TRBJ2-7; D remains ambiguous. CDR1 is MNHNY and CDR2 is SVGAGI in the germline V gene (reference sequence). V was shortened by 5 bases and J by 3 bases, with 8 bases between the two germline ends. This CDR3 has 12 amino acids. CDR3 region: CASSTGRYEQYF. DNA of the CDR3: TGTGCCAGCAGTACCGGGCGCTACGAGCAGTACTTC.

In regard to this clone: Other DNA sequences in this sample translate to the same CDR3. The chain uses TRBV20-1 and TRBJ1-1; D is uncertain. The length of the CDR3 is 11 residues. Germline V gene lookup returns CDR1 DFQATT and CDR2 SNEGSKA (reference sequence). Between the trimmed V and J ends, which lost 4 bases and 2 bases, there was a span of 5 bases. As DNA, the CDR3 is TGCAGTGCTATCGTTAACACTGAAGCTTTCTTT. It specifies CSAIVNTEAFF.

This clone was found once. The chain carries TRBV7-9 and TRBJ2-7, with D perhaps given as TRBD1 or TRBD2 (6 bases each). V lost 5 bases to trimming and J lost 3 bases, with 20 bases between them. The CDR3 is 16 residues long. The V gene's germline CDR1 is SEHNR and CDR2 FQNEAQ (reference sequence). DNA for the CDR3: TGTGCCAGCAGCGAAGGGGGGAGCCCGACTTTCTACGAGCAGTACTTC. This sequence encodes CASSEGGSPTFYEQYF.

The chain recombines TRBV6-1 with TRBJ2-7; 9 nucleotides align to TRBD1. The CDR3 runs 14 residues. CDR1 and CDR2 (germline): MNHNS, SASEGT. The J segment lost 3 bases and the V segment lost 8 bases, leaving 8 bases of the junction unmatched. The DNA of the CDR3 is TGTGCCAGCGAATCCGGGACAGGGATCTACGAGCAGTACTTC. Encoded protein: CASESGTGIYEQYF.

This sequence joins TRBV11-2 and TRBJ2-5; the match to TRBD1 covers 12 bases. From germline, CDR1 is SGHAT and CDR2 FQNNGV. The CDR3 extends over 16 amino acids. V gave up 5 bases and J gave up 4 bases; unmatched junction bases: 8. CDR3 protein: CASSIKGQGAVETQYF. CDR3 DNA sequence: TGTGCCAGCAGCATAAAGGGACAGGGGGCTGTAGAGACCCAGTACTTC.

V usage is TRBV2 and J usage is TRBJ2-5; possibly TRBD2 for D (6 bases). The V gene's germline CDR1 is SNHLY and CDR2 FYNNEI. The CDR3 length is 16 residues. V was pared by 5 bases and J by 0 bases, with 16 bases between. CDR3 protein: CASSSGGVTYQETQYF. Written as DNA, the CDR3 is TGTGCCAGCAGTTCAGGCGGGGTTACGTACCAAGAGACCCAGTACTTC.

The chain recombines TRBV5-4 with TRBJ1-1, with D possibly TRBD1 on 6 matching bases. The germline CDR1 and CDR2 sequences are SGHNT and YYREEE (reference sequence). Trimming took 0 bases from V and 1 from J, leaving 19 bases between them. This CDR3 comprises 18 residues. The DNA of the CDR3 is TGTGCCAGCAGCTTGGAGGGGGGGGCGCGGGCAAAGAACACTGAAGCTTTCTTT. Residues: CASSLEGGARAKNTEAFF.

This chain links TRBV10-3 with TRBJ2-5, with 11 bases matching TRBD2. This CDR3 is 15 amino acids long. After removal of 4 bases from V and 3 bases from J, the junction contained 4 bases not matched to a gene. Germline lookup yields CDR1 ENHRY and CDR2 SYGVKD. In DNA, the CDR3 is TGTGCCATCAGTGGCCCGGGACTAGCGGAAGAGACCCAGTACTTC. This translates into CAISGPGLAEETQYF.

The rearrangement joins TRBV6-1 to TRBJ2-5; 8 bases match TRBD1. Germline V gene lookup returns CDR1 MNHNS and CDR2 SASEGT. J was trimmed by 5 bases and V by 4 bases; bases with no gene match: 9. This CDR3 is 15 amino acids long. CDR3 protein: CASSGQGANMETQYF. Written as DNA, the CDR3 is TGTGCCAGCAGTGGTCAGGGGGCTAATATGGAGACCCAGTACTTC.

The chain combines TRBV7-2 with TRBJ2-1; the match to TRBD2 covers 11 bases. This CDR3 contains 16 residues. V dropped 4 bases and J dropped 8; count of bases not matched to a gene: 10. Germline assignment: CDR1 SGHTA and CDR2 FQGNSA. The CDR3, as DNA: TGTGCCAGCAGCTCAGGACTAGCGGGCCCAACGGATGAGCAGTTCTTC. Translated: CASSSGLAGPTDEQFF.

The count of this clone is one. The chain recombines TRBV7-2 with TRBJ2-1, with TRBD2 matching 8 bases. Germline CDR1 SGHTA, CDR2 FQGNSA. The CDR3 runs to 14 residues. The V and J ends lost 8 bases and 7 bases, in that order; junction bases with no gene match: 10. Written as DNA, the CDR3 is TGTGCCAGCGGGCGGGAGGTTCTGATTAATGAGCAGTTCTTC. The encoded protein is CASGREVLINEQFF. Looking up the rest from reference TRBV7-2 and TRBJ2-1 gives the full variable domain: GAGVSQSPSNKVTEKGKDVELRCDPISGHTALYWYRQSLGQGLEFLIYFQGNSAPDKSGLPSDRFSAERTGGSVSTLTIQRTQQEDSAVYLCASGREVLINEQFFGPGTRLTVL.

This clone has more than one count but fewer than ten. J is TRBJ1-4 and V is TRBV4-1; TRBD1 aligns across 9 bases. The CDR3 totals 17 residues. CDR1 and CDR2 (germline): MGHRA, YSYEKL. V gave up 1 base and J gave up 5 bases; unmatched junction bases: 8. The CDR3 region has the DNA TGCGCCAGCAGCCAAGGATTTACAGGGGGCGGGAATGAAAAACTGTTTTTT. As protein: CASSQGFTGGGNEKLFF.

This clone was observed a handful of times. The chain is built from TRBV5-1 and TRBJ1-6; 9 nucleotides match TRBD1. V trimming: 5 bases; J trimming: 9 bases; junction bases outside the gene matches: 6. The CDR3 is 14 amino acids. Germline V lookup: CDR1 SGHRS, CDR2 YFSETQ. CDR3 region: CASRAGTGTSPLHF. CDR3 DNA: TGCGCCAGCAGAGCCGGGACAGGGACTTCACCCCTCCACTTT.